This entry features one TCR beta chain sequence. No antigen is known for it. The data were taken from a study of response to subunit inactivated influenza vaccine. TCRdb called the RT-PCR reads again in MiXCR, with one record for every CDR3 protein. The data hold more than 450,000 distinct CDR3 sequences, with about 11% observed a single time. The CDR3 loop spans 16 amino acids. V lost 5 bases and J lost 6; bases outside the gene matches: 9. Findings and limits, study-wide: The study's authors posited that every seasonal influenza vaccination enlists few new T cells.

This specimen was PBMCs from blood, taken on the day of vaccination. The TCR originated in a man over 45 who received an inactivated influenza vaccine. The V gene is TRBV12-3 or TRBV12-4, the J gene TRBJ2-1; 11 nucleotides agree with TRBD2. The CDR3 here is CASSPISGGAANEQFF. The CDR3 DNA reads TGTGCCAGCAGTCCCATTAGCGGGGGGGCCGCCAATGAGCAGTTCTTC.